This T cell receptor (beta chain) is drawn from a study of blood T cell repertoires in COVID-19. The wider study: The United States, Italy and Spain were the sources of the acute and convalescent COVID-19 samples.

V dropped 3 bases and J dropped 6 bases, with 8 bases sitting between them. This CDR3 has 13 amino acids. Germline lookup yields CDR1 LGHDT and CDR2 YNNKEL (reference sequence). Original analysis: Nucleated cell number was recorded as an estimate derived from reference gene primer amplification. The method was immunoSEQ multiplex PCR; TCRdb's version includes in-frame clones alone and lacks a portion of them. From that table come the V and J calls and clone size; the DNA was used to work out D and trimming. The sample comprises 50,000 to 60,000 clones, roughly four fifths of which are singletons, and approximately 26% rests with the top ten.

The chain joins TRBV3-1 (or the pseudogene TRBV3-2) to TRBJ2-2; D gene ambiguous. The sequenced sample consisted of peripheral blood. The clonotype comes from a woman over 75 with COVID-19, enrolled during active disease. CDR3 protein: CASSQSLSGELFF. The CDR3 DNA reads TGTGCCAGCAGCCAGTCTCTCTCCGGGGAGCTGTTTTTT.